This passage covers 21 T cell receptor beta chains from one sample sequenced in a study of blood T cell repertoires in COVID-19. Assay used: immunoSEQ multiplex PCR; TCRdb lists only in-frame clones, some missing. This sample has tens of thousands of clones, with 85% to 90% found just once. What was sequenced was peripheral blood. These receptors all stem from a man in his 70s with active or convalescent COVID-19.

The V call is TRBV5-8, the J call TRBJ2-1; 12 bases map to TRBD2. Germline V lookup: CDR1 SGHTS, CDR2 YDEGEE. V lost 0 bases, J lost 0 bases, and 7 bases stayed unmatched. This CDR3 region has 19 residues. CDR3 bases: TGTGCCAGCAGCTTGGAACTAGCGGGAGGTGCCAGCTCCTACAATGAGCAGTTCTTC. It specifies CASSLELAGGASSYNEQFF. The entire variable domain, with the rest obtained from reference TRBV5-8 and TRBJ2-1, is as follows: EAGVTQSPTHLIKTRGQQATLRCSPISGHTSVYWYQQALGLGLQFLLWYDEGEERNRGNFPPRFSGRQFPNYSSELNVNALELEDSALYLCASSLELAGGASSYNEQFFGPGTRLTVL.

The chain links TRBV5-5 to TRBJ1-4; D is undetermined. The CDR3 has 14 amino acids. Deletions cut 4 bases from V and 0 bases from J, with 7 bases between. The germline V gene has CDR1 SGHKS and CDR2 YYEKEE (reference sequence). The CDR3 nucleotides are TGTGCCAGCAGCCCCCTTGCAACTAATGAAAAACTGTTTTTT. This sequence encodes CASSPLATNEKLFF. The full variable domain, in which reference TRBV5-5 and TRBJ1-4 provide the parts outside the CDR3, is DAGVTQSPTHLIKTRGQQVTLRCSPISGHKSVSWYQQVLGQGPQFIFQYYEKEERGRGNFPDRFSARQFPNYSSELNVNALLLGDSALYLCASSPLATNEKLFFGSGTQLSVL.

V is TRBV19 and J is TRBJ1-5; 12 bases are a match to TRBD1. J lost 2 bases, V lost 8 bases, and 7 bases had no gene match. The CDR3 consists of 16 residues. CDR1 and CDR2 from the germline V gene are LNHDA and SQIVND (reference sequence). The CDR3 DNA follows: TGTGCCAGTCACCGGGACAGGGGGCTCGGCAATCAGCCCCAGCATTTT. This sequence encodes CASHRDRGLGNQPQHF.

This clone was counted once. The CDR3 nucleotides are TGTGCCAGTAGTTTTTTAGACAGGGGGCGAGAGACCCAGTACTTC. This translates into CASSFLDRGRETQYF. V is TRBV19 and J is TRBJ2-5; 10 nucleotides line up with TRBD1. This CDR3 is built from 15 residues. Per germline, CDR1 LNHDA and CDR2 SQIVND (reference sequence). Trimming cost V 5 bases and J 4 bases; bases outside gene matches: 7.

V usage is TRBV4-1 and J usage is TRBJ2-2; 7 nucleotides align to TRBD1. The CDR3 has 16 amino acids. Germline V lookup: CDR1 MGHRA, CDR2 YSYEKL. J lost 5 bases, V lost 3 bases, and 9 bases had no gene match. This chain's CDR3 is CASSQTGSSMTGELFF. CDR3 DNA sequence: TGCGCCAGCAGCCAGACAGGGTCCTCTATGACCGGGGAGCTGTTTTTT.

V gene TRBV7-2 combines with J gene TRBJ2-3; TRBD2 matches 8 bases. The V gene's germline CDR1 is SGHTA and CDR2 FQGNSA. Losses at the gene ends were 3 bases for V and 6 bases for J; bases not matched to a gene: 11. The CDR3 consists of 16 residues. The CDR3 region has the DNA TGTGCCAGCAGCTTGGGGCCTTCGGGAGGGCCGGATACGCAGTATTTT. Encoded protein: CASSLGPSGGPDTQYF.

This clone occurred once. This rearrangement joins TRBV5-1 to TRBJ2-3; 9 bases are shared with TRBD2. The CDR3 sequence is 16 residues long. Germline V gives CDR1 SGHRS, CDR2 YFSETQ. The V and J ends lost 0 bases and 3 bases, in that order; junction bases with no gene match: 5. For the CDR3, the DNA is TGCGCCAGCAGCTTGGGGTTTAGCGGGAGAACAGATACGCAGTATTTT. Protein: CASSLGFSGRTDTQYF. The full variable domain, completed using reference TRBV5-1 and TRBJ2-3, is KAGVTQTPRYLIKTRGQQVTLSCSPISGHRSVSWYQQTPGQGLQFLFEYFSETQRNKGNFPGRFSGRQFSNSRSEMNVSTLELGDSALYLCASSLGFSGRTDTQYFGPGTRLTVL.

V usage is TRBV10-3 and J usage is TRBJ1-2; no firm D call. The CDR3 is 12 amino acids. Germline CDR1 ENHRY, CDR2 SYGVKD. Trimming stripped 2 bases from V and 4 bases from J, with 5 bases between. In DNA form, the CDR3 reads TGTGCCATCAGTGAGGAGAGCTATGGCTACACCTTC. Translating gives CAISEESYGYTF.

This chain links TRBV5-1 with TRBJ2-1, with D possibly matching TRBD1 (5 bases). Germline V CDR1 and CDR2: SGHRS, YFSETQ. This CDR3 region has 15 residues. The V end lost 0 bases, the J end lost 0 bases, and 7 bases lay between the germline ends. CDR3 bases: TGCGCCAGCAGCTTGGACAGGACCTCCTACAATGAGCAGTTCTTC. The encoded protein is CASSLDRTSYNEQFF.

The rearrangement joins TRBV19 to TRBJ1-5; perhaps TRBD1 as D (6 bases). The CDR3 loop spans 16 amino acids. The germline V and J ends were trimmed by 5 bases and 7 bases, with 21 bases remaining between them. The germline gives CDR1 LNHDA, CDR2 SQIVND (reference sequence). In DNA form, the CDR3 reads TGTGCCAGTAGTCTAAGATGGCGGGGGCACGGGCAGCCCCAGCATTTT. Protein: CASSLRWRGHGQPQHF.

The chain's CDR3 is CASSLGTGGYTIYF. DNA for the CDR3: TGTGCCAGCAGCTTAGGGACCGGGGGTTACACCATATATTTT. The rearrangement uses TRBV28 and TRBJ1-3, with D maybe TRBD1 (5 bases). The CDR3 sequence is 14 residues long. V was clipped by 6 bases and J by 8 bases, with 17 bases between them. The germline V gene has CDR1 MDHEN and CDR2 SYDVKM.

This sequence joins TRBV7-6 and TRBJ2-3, with 11 bases lining up with TRBD2. In germline, CDR1 is SGHVS, CDR2 FNYEAQ. V trimming: 5 bases; J trimming: 3 bases; junction bases outside the gene matches: 4. The CDR3 loop spans 15 amino acids. The CDR3 DNA is TGTGCCAGCAGCCCTGTAGCGGGAGGGACAGATACGCAGTATTTT. This translates into CASSPVAGGTDTQYF.

This clone was seen a few times. The chain links TRBV13 to TRBJ1-4; the match to TRBD1 covers 10 bases. This CDR3 is 18 amino acids long. Germline V gene sequence: CDR1 PRHDT, CDR2 FYEKMQ (reference sequence). V trimming: 5 bases; J trimming: 5 bases; junction bases outside the gene matches: 14. CDR3 residues: CASSRTFPKTGGNEKLFF. The DNA for the CDR3 is TGTGCCAGCAGCCGGACCTTCCCTAAGACAGGGGGCAATGAAAAACTGTTTTTT.

This chain joins TRBV9 and TRBJ1-1; unclear D gene. The CDR3 has 13 residues. Germline loops: CDR1 SGDLS, CDR2 YYNGEE. Trimming took off 3 bases at V and 5 bases at J, with 11 bases between the two ends. CDR3 residues: CASSALRGTEAFF. In nucleotides, the CDR3 is TGTGCCAGCAGCGCCCTCAGAGGGACTGAAGCTTTCTTT.

The chain joins TRBV27 to TRBJ1-2; a weak D match, TRBD1 (6 bases). Looked up from germline, CDR1 is MNHEY and CDR2 is SMNVEV (reference sequence). Trimming stripped 4 bases from V and 2 bases from J, with 14 bases between. The CDR3 sequence is 15 residues long. The CDR3 region is CASSYNGQNNYGYTF. The CDR3 nucleotides read TGTGCCAGCAGTTACAACGGACAGAACAACTATGGCTACACCTTC.

This rearrangement joins TRBV9 to TRBJ2-6, with a tentative D call TRBD1 (5 bases). Trimming pared 4 bases from V and 15 bases from J, leaving 23 bases between. This CDR3 comprises 15 residues. Germline loops: CDR1 SGDLS, CDR2 YYNGEE. In DNA, the CDR3 is TGTGCCAGCAGCCCGAACCTAGACAGCCCCCTGAACCTGACTTTC. It translates to CASSPNLDSPLNLTF.

The chain uses TRBV3-1 (or the pseudogene TRBV3-2) and TRBJ2-1; 7 bases fit TRBD2. In germline, CDR1 is LGHDT, CDR2 YNNKEL (reference sequence). CDR3 length equals 16 residues. V gave up 5 bases and J gave up 5 bases; unmatched junction bases: 12. The chain's CDR3 is CASSVRSGIRNNEQFF. The CDR3 DNA is TGTGCCAGCAGCGTTAGGAGCGGGATTAGAAACAATGAGCAGTTCTTC.

The J gene is TRBJ1-2, the V gene TRBV12-3 or TRBV12-4; D gene uncertain. The CDR3 spans 13 residues. Deletions cut 2 bases from V and 4 bases from J, with 8 bases between. The DNA for the CDR3 is TGTGCCAGCAGTTTACTGGGCAGCTATGGCTACACCTTC. The encoded protein is CASSLLGSYGYTF.

This clone was picked up one time. The genes are TRBV12-3 or TRBV12-4 and TRBJ1-3; D perhaps matches TRBD1 (5 bases). The length of the CDR3 is 11 residues. V dropped 4 bases and J dropped 7 bases, with 5 bases sitting between them. CDR3 DNA: TGTGCCAGCAGTTCAGGGAACACCATATATTTT. Translation: CASSSGNTIYF.

CDR3 loop: CASSLTGAGTQYF. CDR3 sequence (DNA): TGTGCCAGCAGTTTAACTGGGGCTGGGACCCAGTACTTC. The chain recombines TRBV28 with TRBJ2-5; a weak D match, TRBD1 (5 bases). CDR3 length: 13 amino acids. V lost 2 bases, J lost 7 bases, and 11 bases lay in between. The germline CDR1 and CDR2 sequences are MDHEN and SYDVKM.

This sequence joins TRBV19 and TRBJ2-1; TRBD2 matches 11 bases. Per germline, CDR1 LNHDA and CDR2 SQIVND (reference sequence). CDR3 length equals 16 residues. V shed 10 bases and J 3 bases; nucleotides not matched to a gene: 11. The CDR3 loop is CATRRLAGGLYNEQFF. In DNA, the CDR3 is TGTGCCACTAGACGTCTAGCGGGAGGACTCTACAATGAGCAGTTCTTC.